A selection of T cell receptor beta chains follows, all from one sample in a study of T cell responses to AZD1222 COVID-19 vaccine. Repertoires were generated with immunoSEQ multiplex PCR, while TCRdb's copy carries only in-frame clones and drops some. This repertoire shows 150,000 or so clones, just over 90% found once; its top ten account for 1.9%. Source: peripheral blood, taken on day 0 of AZD1222 vaccination. The receptors come from an adult in good health. CDR3s include the opening cysteine and the closing phenylalanine or tryptophan. D genes are given only for firm matches. Where a row states a size, it is once, few, many or the class of an expanded clone; other rows omit it.

V gene	clone size	D gene	J gene	CDR3 protein	CDR3 DNA
TRBV5-1	.	.	TRBJ2-7	CASSLSGGSYEQYF	TGCGCCAGCAGCTTGAGTGGGGGATCCTACGAGCAGTACTTC
TRBV18	.	.	TRBJ2-2	CASSQGQNTGELFF	TGTGCCAGCTCTCAGGGGCAGAACACCGGGGAGCTGTTTTTT
TRBV7-2	.	.	TRBJ1-2	CASSRRTGNPNYGYTF	TGTGCCAGCAGCCGGAGAACAGGGAATCCTAACTATGGCTACACCTTC
TRBV10-1	once	TRBD1	TRBJ1-6	CASRGTARDSPLHF	TGCGCCAGCAGGGGGACAGCCCGGGATTCACCCCTCCACTTT
TRBV5-4	.	TRBD1	TRBJ1-2	CASTLREGAGYTF	TGTGCCAGCACCCTGCGAGAGGGGGCAGGGTACACCTTC
TRBV7-8	few	.	TRBJ1-2	CASSTIRQVGFPGYTF	TGTGCCAGCAGCACAATACGACAGGTTGGGTTTCCTGGCTACACCTTC
TRBV12-3/TRBV12-4	.	TRBD1	TRBJ2-3	CASRTGNTDTQYF	TGTGCCAGCAGGACAGGGAACACAGATACGCAGTATTTT
TRBV7-2	.	.	TRBJ1-2	CASSVGGRGYTF	TGTGCCAGCAGCGTGGGCGGGAGAGGCTACACCTTC
TRBV18	.	.	TRBJ1-4	CASSKGTEHEKLFF	TGTGCCAGCTCAAAAGGGACCGAGCATGAAAAACTGTTTTTT
TRBV14	.	TRBD1	TRBJ2-7	CASSLTGTGYEQYF	TGTGCCAGCAGCCTAACCGGGACAGGCTACGAGCAGTACTTC
TRBV3-1/TRBV3-2	.	TRBD1	TRBJ1-2	CASSQGQGVWYGYTF	TGTGCCAGCAGCCAGGGACAGGGGGTCTGGTATGGCTACACCTTC
TRBV29-1	.	TRBD1	TRBJ1-1	CSAQGKTEAFF	TGCAGCGCACAGGGGAAAACTGAAGCTTTCTTT
TRBV7-9	.	.	TRBJ2-2	CASSHQLGVSNTGELFF	TGTGCCAGCAGTCACCAGTTGGGGGTATCTAACACCGGGGAGCTGTTTTTT
TRBV7-9	.	.	TRBJ2-1	CASALPGSSYNEQFF	TGTGCCAGCGCCCTCCCGGGGAGCTCCTACAATGAGCAGTTCTTC
TRBV5-1	.	.	TRBJ2-7	CASSPADSFSSYEQYF	TGCGCCAGCAGCCCAGCGGACAGTTTTAGCTCCTACGAGCAGTACTTC
TRBV7-6	.	.	TRBJ1-1	CASSSNRNTEAFF	TGTGCCAGCAGCTCCAACAGGAACACTGAAGCTTTCTTT
TRBV6-5	.	.	TRBJ2-7	CASSRTTAYEQYF	TGTGCCAGTTCTAGAACGACAGCCTACGAGCAGTACTTC
TRBV18	.	.	TRBJ1-4	CASSPVRETEKLFF	TGTGCCAGCTCACCGGTACGGGAAACTGAAAAACTGTTTTTT
TRBV18	.	.	TRBJ1-6	CASSLPQSPLHF	TGTGCCAGCTCACTCCCCCAATCACCCCTCCACTTT
TRBV19	.	.	TRBJ2-1	CASSFRGPSYNEQFF	TGTGCCAGTTCGTTTCGGGGGCCCTCCTACAATGAGCAGTTCTTC
TRBV2	once	TRBD2	TRBJ2-3	CASSGLAGLSDTQYF	TGTGCCAGCAGTGGACTAGCGGGGCTCTCAGATACGCAGTATTTT
TRBV12-3/TRBV12-4	.	.	TRBJ1-1	CASSQQGLAFF	TGTGCCAGCAGCCAACAGGGTTTGGCTTTCTTT
TRBV10-2	.	.	TRBJ1-5	CASSVMGSAGNQPQHF	TGCGCCAGCAGTGTGATGGGGTCAGCGGGCAATCAGCCCCAGCATTTT
TRBV7-2	once	TRBD1	TRBJ1-2	CASSYRQGMDYGYTF	TGTGCCAGCAGCTACCGACAGGGTATGGACTATGGCTACACCTTC
TRBV28	once	.	TRBJ1-2	CASSLPGILYGYTF	TGTGCCAGCAGTTTGCCCGGGATTCTCTATGGCTACACCTTC
TRBV7-2	.	TRBD2	TRBJ2-3	CASSPMAGGTDTQYF	TGTGCCAGCAGCCCGATGGCGGGAGGAACAGATACGCAGTATTTT
TRBV6-2/TRBV6-3	.	.	TRBJ2-5	CASSHRARGETQYF	TGTGCCAGCAGCCACCGGGCCCGAGGAGAGACCCAGTACTTC
TRBV6-2/TRBV6-3	.	.	TRBJ1-2	CASSYDQGKPIGYTF	TGTGCCAGCAGTTACGACCAGGGAAAGCCTATAGGCTACACCTTC
TRBV14	.	TRBD1	TRBJ1-6	CASSQLLRGFNSPLHF	TGTGCCAGCAGCCAACTACTCAGGGGGTTTAATTCACCCCTCCACTTT
TRBV7-8	once	.	TRBJ2-7	CASTVGEGAYEQYF	TGTGCCAGCACCGTGGGAGAAGGAGCCTACGAGCAGTACTTC
TRBV12-3/TRBV12-4	.	.	TRBJ1-3	CASSLARRGTIYF	TGTGCCAGCAGTTTAGCGCGAAGGGGAACCATATATTTT
TRBV9	.	.	TRBJ2-7	CASSVGRGHAYEQYF	TGTGCCAGCAGCGTGGGCCGGGGCCATGCCTACGAGCAGTACTTC
TRBV15	.	.	TRBJ1-2	CATSRDPFAGVEGYTF	TGTGCCACCAGCAGAGATCCTTTTGCAGGGGTTGAGGGCTACACCTTC
TRBV6-5	.	.	TRBJ1-2	CASSYSSPGNYGYTF	TGTGCCAGCAGTTACTCGAGCCCGGGTAACTATGGCTACACCTTC
TRBV2	.	.	TRBJ2-7	CASSRWSQRDEQYF	TGTGCCAGCAGTCGATGGTCCCAGCGGGACGAGCAGTACTTC
TRBV7-2	.	.	TRBJ2-2	CASSFRLAKNTGELFF	TGTGCCAGCAGCTTTCGGCTAGCGAAGAACACCGGGGAGCTGTTTTTT
TRBV19	.	.	TRBJ2-1	CASSGAEQFF	TGTGCCAGTAGTGGGGCTGAGCAGTTCTTC
TRBV15	.	.	TRBJ1-1	CATSRRTIGDTEAFF	TGTGCCACCAGCAGGCGGACAATAGGGGACACTGAAGCTTTCTTT
TRBV28	.	.	TRBJ1-6	CASGGWSYNSPLHF	TGTGCCAGCGGAGGGTGGTCCTATAATTCACCCCTCCACTTT
TRBV6-5	.	TRBD1	TRBJ1-5	CASSYSWTGGGQPQHF	TGTGCCAGCAGTTACTCTTGGACAGGGGGAGGTCAGCCCCAGCATTTT
TRBV19	.	TRBD1	TRBJ1-2	CASSISGGGSYGYTF	TGTGCCAGTAGTATATCGGGAGGGGGCAGCTATGGCTACACCTTC
TRBV4-2	.	.	TRBJ1-3	CASSLGLGRTDSGNTIYF	TGTGCCAGCAGCCTGGGATTGGGGAGGACCGACTCTGGAAACACCATATATTTT
TRBV28	.	.	TRBJ1-2	CASSLAQGYGYTF	TGTGCCAGCAGTCTGGCACAGGGTTATGGCTACACCTTC
TRBV10-3	.	.	TRBJ1-4	CAISTRDMKTNEKLFF	TGTGCCATCAGTACCCGGGACATGAAAACTAATGAAAAACTGTTTTTT
TRBV6-5	.	TRBD2	TRBJ2-6	CASGTGGSGANVLTF	TGTGCCAGCGGGACGGGGGGCTCTGGGGCCAACGTCCTGACTTTC
TRBV28	.	.	TRBJ1-2	CASSFGSGDYGYTF	TGTGCCAGCAGTTTTGGGTCAGGCGACTATGGCTACACCTTC
TRBV5-1	once	.	TRBJ1-2	CASSLGGRRSNYGYTF	TGCGCCAGCAGCTTGGGCGGACGGAGATCTAACTATGGCTACACCTTC
TRBV3-1/TRBV3-2	.	.	TRBJ1-4	CASSQDLDIRISTNEKLFF	TGTGCCAGCAGCCAAGATCTCGATATTAGGATTTCAACTAATGAAAAACTGTTTTTT
TRBV7-9	.	.	TRBJ1-6	CASTSAGAHSLHF	TGTGCCAGCACCTCGGCTGGGGCCCACTCCCTCCACTTT
TRBV10-3	.	TRBD1	TRBJ1-3	CATNPDRAAGNTIYF	TGTGCCACCAACCCGGACAGGGCGGCTGGAAACACCATATATTTT
TRBV24-1	.	TRBD1	TRBJ1-1	CATSDPRGQGTEAFF	TGTGCCACCAGTGACCCCAGGGGGCAGGGCACTGAAGCTTTCTTT